The 32 T cell receptor beta chains in this list originate from one sample, sequenced in a study of yellow fever vaccine responses in identical twins. TCRdb re-derived calls from the RT-PCR reads in MiXCR, one entry per CDR3 protein. The table includes over 20,000 distinct CDR3 sequences, around 77% detected once. Here the sequenced sample was T cells from blood (PBMCs), unsorted or a sorted subset (not recorded which), taken before or after yellow fever vaccination (not recorded which). These receptors originate from a woman aged 18-29 years who received the yellow fever vaccine.

The gene calls are TRBV19 and TRBJ1-1; D is perhaps TRBD1 (6 bases). Germline CDR1 reads LNHDA; CDR2 reads SQIVND (reference sequence). The V end was cut by 7 bases, the J end by 3 bases, with 12 bases between. The CDR3 consists of 13 residues. CDR3 nucleotide sequence: TGTGCCAGTAAGGACAGACAATACACTGAAGCTTTCTTT. It is translated as CASKDRQYTEAFF.

The chain employs TRBV29-1 and TRBJ2-1; D unclear. The CDR3 extends over 12 amino acids. V shed 4 bases and J shed 4 bases, with 8 bases lying between them. In germline, CDR1 is SQVTM, CDR2 ANQGSEA. The CDR3 nucleotides are TGCAGCGTTGTGAACCTTTACAATGAGCAGTTCTTC. This codes for CSVVNLYNEQFF.

The chain uses TRBV29-1 and TRBJ2-1; D might be TRBD1 (6 bases). Trimming removed 7 bases from V and 10 bases from J, with 17 bases in between. CDR3 size: 12 residues. Germline-derived CDR1 and CDR2 are SQVTM and ANQGSEA. The CDR3 DNA reads as TGCAGCGCTGGGACAAGTAGCATGGAGCAGTTCTTC. It codes for CSAGTSSMEQFF.

The chain recombines TRBV24-1 with TRBJ2-5; D possibly matches TRBD1 or TRBD2 (5 bases each). This CDR3 is 15 amino acids long. Germline CDR1 KGHDR, CDR2 SFDVKD. With 4 bases removed from V and 2 bases from J, the gap between germline ends came to 13 bases. This CDR3 is CATSEHGTVQETQYF. CDR3 DNA: TGTGCCACCAGTGAACATGGGACGGTACAAGAGACCCAGTACTTC.

V and J are TRBV7-3 and TRBJ2-1, with TRBD2 identical over 8 bases. With V trimmed by 5 bases and J by 3 bases, 6 bases remained unmatched. The CDR3 runs to 15 residues. The germline V gene has CDR1 SGHTA and CDR2 FQGTGA. CDR3: CASSQSGSGYNEQFF. The CDR3 DNA reads TGTGCCAGCAGCCAAAGCGGGAGTGGCTACAATGAGCAGTTCTTC.

The V call is TRBV10-3, the J call TRBJ1-3; 9 bases match TRBD1. Germline assignment: CDR1 ENHRY and CDR2 SYGVKD. Trimming took 6 bases from V and 4 from J; bases not matched to a gene: 13. The CDR3 spans 17 residues. CDR3 amino acids: CAISRGGQGHKGNTIYF. The DNA for the CDR3 is TGTGCCATCAGCCGGGGTGGACAGGGGCACAAGGGAAACACCATATATTTT.

This clonotype is a singleton in its sample. This rearrangement joins TRBV2 to TRBJ2-7; maybe TRBD1 (6 bases). Trimming pared 8 bases from V and 0 bases from J, leaving 8 bases between. Germline-derived CDR1 and CDR2 are SNHLY and FYNNEI. The CDR3 is 12 amino acids. Written as DNA, the CDR3 is TGTGCCAGCGGACAGACCTCCTACGAGCAGTACTTC. It is translated as CASGQTSYEQYF.

CDR3 DNA: TGCGCCAGCAGCTTGGCAAGGGACAGGGCTAGAAATGAGCAGTTCTTC. This codes for CASSLARDRARNEQFF. The V call is TRBV5-1, the J call TRBJ2-1; 9 nucleotides agree with TRBD1. Germline V CDR1 and CDR2: SGHRS, YFSETQ. The CDR3 contains 16 residues. Losses at the gene ends were 0 bases for V and 7 bases for J; bases not matched to a gene: 8.

As for this clonotype: Mismatch with germline at one junction end may stem from a read error. V usage is TRBV4-1 and J usage is TRBJ1-4; 8 bases map to TRBD1. Germline CDR1 and CDR2: MGHRA and YSYEKL. The CDR3 length is 16 residues. The CDR3, as DNA: TGCGCCAGCAGCCTAGGATGGACAGGGCTTTATGAAAAACTTTTTTTT. This gives the protein CASSLGWTGLYEKLFF.

The chain couples TRBV2 to TRBJ2-5; no reliable D call. This CDR3 is 13 amino acids long. The V gene lost 5 bases and the J gene lost 4 bases, with 11 bases spanning the gap. In germline, CDR1 is SNHLY, CDR2 FYNNEI. The CDR3 DNA follows: TGTGCCAGCAGTCGAACAGCCAGAGAGACCCAGTACTTC. Translating it yields CASSRTARETQYF.

This clonotype was seen only once. This chain links TRBV5-1 with TRBJ2-3; 9 nucleotides line up with TRBD1. The CDR3 is made up of 15 amino acids. Germline V CDR1 and CDR2: SGHRS, YFSETQ. V dropped 2 bases and J dropped 3; count of bases not matched to a gene: 4. The CDR3 loop is CASSLGTGTTDTQYF. Here the CDR3 DNA reads TGCGCCAGCAGCTTAGGGACAGGGACTACAGATACGCAGTATTTT.

This clonotype appeared a single time. V usage is TRBV18 and J usage is TRBJ2-3; D is undetermined. The CDR3 has 16 residues. Trimming took off 3 bases at V and 3 bases at J, with 16 bases between the two ends. Germline V CDR1 and CDR2: KGHSH, LQKENI. CDR3 loop: CASSPNPGPETDTQYF. The CDR3 DNA reads TGTGCCAGCTCACCGAATCCCGGGCCCGAGACAGATACGCAGTATTTT.

The rearrangement uses TRBV13 and TRBJ2-5; D gene ambiguous. Trimming stripped 3 bases from V and 4 bases from J, with 6 bases between. The CDR3 has 12 amino acids. Germline V lookup: CDR1 PRHDT, CDR2 FYEKMQ (reference sequence). The CDR3 DNA reads as TGTGCCAGCAGCTTCTCTGCAGAGACCCAGTACTTC. It specifies CASSFSAETQYF. The whole variable domain, filled in from reference TRBV13 and TRBJ2-5, reads AAGVIQSPRHLIKEKRETATLKCYPIPRHDTVYWYQQGPGQDPQFLISFYEKMQSDKGSIPDRFSAQQFSDYHSELNMSSLELGDSALYFCASSFSAETQYFGPGTRLLVL.

The J gene is TRBJ2-3, the V gene TRBV3-1, with D perhaps given as TRBD1 or TRBD2 (5 bases each). The CDR3 is 12 residues long. Trimming pared 1 base from V and 9 bases from J, leaving 8 bases between. Germline CDR1 is LGHDT and CDR2 is YNNKEL (reference sequence). Here the CDR3 DNA reads TGTGCCAGCAGCCAAGTTGAGGGGACGCAGTATTTT. It translates to CASSQVEGTQYF.

V gene TRBV7-6 combines with J gene TRBJ1-5; D uncertain. The V gene's germline CDR1 is SGHVS and CDR2 FNYEAQ. The CDR3 contains 16 residues. V lost 4 bases and J lost 6, with 19 bases in between. The CDR3 DNA sequence: TGTGCCAGCAGCTCCACCCAGACCGCTTGGTCTCAGCCCCAGCATTTT. It encodes CASSSTQTAWSQPQHF.

V gene TRBV11-3 combines with J gene TRBJ2-3, with D tentatively TRBD2 (6 bases). Trimming stripped 5 bases from V and 4 bases from J, with 10 bases between. The germline CDR1 and CDR2 sequences are SGHNT and YENEEA. The length of the CDR3 is 13 residues. The CDR3 DNA reads as TGTGCCAGCAGCGCGGGACTGGCAGATACGCAGTATTTT. The encoded protein is CASSAGLADTQYF.

The V gene is TRBV2, the J gene TRBJ2-7; D is uncertain. This CDR3 is built from 14 residues. The V and J ends lost 3 bases and 3 bases respectively, with 12 bases between them. Germline V CDR1 and CDR2: SNHLY, FYNNEI. The CDR3 loop reads CASSDWSTIYEQYF. DNA of the CDR3: TGTGCCAGCAGTGATTGGTCTACCATCTACGAGCAGTACTTC. Using reference TRBV2 and TRBJ2-7 for the parts outside the CDR3, the full variable domain is EPEVTQTPSHQVTQMGQEVILRCVPISNHLYFYWYRQILGQKVEFLVSFYNNEISEKSEIFDDQFSVERPDGSNFTLKIRSTKLEDSAMYFCASSDWSTIYEQYFGPGTRLTVT.

The chain combines TRBV23-1 with TRBJ1-5; D is undetermined. TRBV23-1 qualifies as an ORF whose function is uncertain. V lost 4 bases and J 4 bases, leaving 5 bases between the germline ends. This CDR3 comprises 12 residues. This CDR3 is CASSRDNQPQHF. The CDR3 DNA reads TGCGCCAGCAGTCGGGATAATCAGCCCCAGCATTTT.

The V and J genes are TRBV11-1 and TRBJ1-1, with 11 bases identical to TRBD1. Trimming took 6 bases from V and 2 from J; bases not matched to a gene: 23. Germline CDR1 reads SGHAT; CDR2 reads FQDESV (reference sequence). The CDR3 sequence is 21 residues long. CDR3 sequence (DNA): TGTGCCAGCAGTAAAAAGGGATCGGACAGGGGGCAGTCACGACCCAACACTGAAGCTTTCTTT. Its protein is CASSKKGSDRGQSRPNTEAFF.

The rearrangement uses TRBV2 and TRBJ2-1; D is possibly TRBD2 (6 bases). From germline, CDR1 is SNHLY and CDR2 FYNNEI. CDR3 length equals 14 residues. V shed 4 bases and J shed 3 bases, with 10 bases lying between them. The CDR3, as DNA: TGTGCCAGCAGTGGGGCGGGAAGCTACAATGAGCAGTTCTTC. This codes for CASSGAGSYNEQFF.

The chain recombines TRBV2 with TRBJ1-1; unclear D gene. CDR3 length: 14 amino acids. Germline-derived CDR1 and CDR2 are SNHLY and FYNNEI. V was trimmed by 5 bases and J by 0 bases, leaving 10 bases between them. The DNA of the CDR3 is TGTGCCAGCAGTAATGCAGTCATGAACACTGAAGCTTTCTTT. Translating it yields CASSNAVMNTEAFF.

The chain combines TRBV6-1 with TRBJ2-4; D is undetermined. Deletions cut 3 bases from V and 2 bases from J, with 8 bases between. Germline V gene sequence: CDR1 MNHNS, CDR2 SASEGT. CDR3 size: 14 residues. The CDR3 DNA sequence: TGTGCCAGCAGTGAGCGAAAACCCAAAAACATTCAGTACTTC. Translation: CASSERKPKNIQYF.

The V call is TRBV18, the J call TRBJ2-1; TRBD1 agrees at 9 bases. V lost 0 bases to trimming and J lost 8 bases; unmatched junction nucleotides: 2. Germline assignment: CDR1 KGHSH and CDR2 LQKENI. The CDR3 spans 14 residues. The CDR3 here is CASSPPGQGHEQFF. The CDR3 region has the DNA TGTGCCAGCTCACCACCGGGACAGGGACATGAGCAGTTCTTC.

This clonotype was seen a few times. This sequence joins TRBV4-2 and TRBJ2-7; 8 nucleotides match TRBD2. Trimming removed 2 bases from V and 4 bases from J; junction bases left unmatched: 13. CDR3 length: 17 amino acids. Germline loops: CDR1 LGHNA, CDR2 YNFKEQ. CDR3: CASSQHLRTSIRYEQYF. CDR3 sequence (DNA): TGTGCCAGCAGCCAACACCTCCGGACTAGCATCCGGTACGAGCAGTACTTC.

This clonotype was seen a handful of times. The J gene is TRBJ1-5, the V gene TRBV15; 7 bases line up with TRBD1. The V gene's germline CDR1 is LNHNV and CDR2 YYDKDF (reference sequence). The CDR3 has 18 amino acids. With 1 base clipped from V and 5 bases from J, the junction kept 14 bases outside the gene matches. CDR3: CATSRVYLRQGLHQPQHF. In DNA form, the CDR3 reads TGTGCCACCAGCAGAGTTTACCTGAGACAGGGACTTCATCAGCCCCAGCATTTT.

The chain has TRBV6-2 or TRBV6-3 and TRBJ2-2; TRBD1 aligns across 9 bases. After removal of 2 bases from V and 3 bases from J, the junction contained 7 bases not matched to a gene. Germline V gives CDR1 MNHEY, CDR2 SVGEGT. The CDR3 length is 17 residues. CDR3 DNA sequence: TGTGCCAGCAGTTACCATAAGACAGGGGGGGACACCGGGGAGCTGTTTTTT. It is translated as CASSYHKTGGDTGELFF.

The V and J genes are TRBV18 and TRBJ2-3; tentatively, D is TRBD2 (6 bases). V shed 3 bases and J shed 12 bases, with 16 bases lying between them. Germline V lookup: CDR1 KGHSH, CDR2 LQKENI. The CDR3 has 13 amino acids. Here the CDR3 DNA reads TGTGCCAGCTCACCGAGTCCGGGGGATTCACAGTATTTT. Residues: CASSPSPGDSQYF. The full variable domain, completed using reference TRBV18 and TRBJ2-3, is NAGVMQNPRHLVRRRGQEARLRCSPMKGHSHVYWYRQLPEEGLKFMVYLQKENIIDESGMPKERFSAEFPKEGPSILRIQQVVRGDSAAYFCASSPSPGDSQYFGPGTRLTVL.

This clonotype showed up just a few times. The chain employs TRBV6-2 or TRBV6-3 and TRBJ2-7, with 9 bases that match TRBD1. The CDR3 is made up of 18 amino acids. Trimming at V came to 2 bases and at J to 3 bases, leaving 14 bases not matched to a gene. Germline CDR1 is MNHEY and CDR2 is SVGEGT. This CDR3 is CASSYGQGLGWGDYEQYF. In nucleotides, the CDR3 is TGTGCCAGCAGTTACGGACAGGGGTTGGGCTGGGGCGACTACGAGCAGTACTTC.

In its sample, this clonotype was seen once. This chain joins TRBV5-1 and TRBJ2-1; D remains ambiguous. V was clipped by 5 bases and J by 2 bases, with 17 bases between them. Germline CDR1 and CDR2: SGHRS and YFSETQ. This CDR3 has 16 amino acids. Here the CDR3 DNA reads TGCGCCAGCAGACTCTCGATATTAGAAACCTACAATGAGCAGTTCTTC. It yields the protein CASRLSILETYNEQFF.

The genes are TRBV5-1 and TRBJ2-1; D might be TRBD1 (6 bases). V was cut by 5 bases and J by 1 base, with 13 bases left in between. The germline V gene encodes CDR1 SGHRS and CDR2 YFSETQ. The CDR3 consists of 15 residues. CDR3 DNA: TGCGCCAGCAGAGCCGGGACAACTTCCTACAATGAGCAGTTCTTC. It specifies CASRAGTTSYNEQFF.

The chain recombines TRBV2 with TRBJ1-2, with D possibly being TRBD1 (5 bases). Trimming took 4 bases from V and 0 from J, leaving 21 bases between them. This CDR3 spans 18 amino acids. CDR1 is SNHLY, CDR2 FYNNEI, per germline. CDR3 sequence reads: CASSAWGEQEKPNYGYTF. CDR3 nucleotide sequence: TGTGCCAGCAGTGCGTGGGGTGAACAGGAAAAACCTAACTATGGCTACACCTTC.

The chain employs TRBV9 and TRBJ2-1, with D hard to call. Trimming removed 0 bases from V and 5 bases from J, with 12 bases in between. Germline V gene data show CDR1 as SGDLS and CDR2 as YYNGEE. The CDR3 has 15 amino acids. The CDR3 spells CASSVVAARNNEQFF. For the CDR3, the DNA is TGTGCCAGCAGCGTAGTGGCAGCCCGAAACAATGAGCAGTTCTTC.